These T cell receptor beta chains were read from a single sample in a study of T cell repertoires in cytomegalovirus infection. These receptors are not linked to any known antigen. TCRdb independently ran MiXCR on the reads; one entry per CDR3 protein. The repertoire holds roughly 730,000 distinct CDR3 sequences, around 31% seen once, with about 20% in the top ten. Specimen: cultured PBMCs, collected from culture after CMV antigen stimulation. The receptors originated from a human donor in good health (CMV status not recorded). Some clones in this sample may be carry-over from other donors' samples. Both conserved end residues are part of each CDR3. Each record gives: CDR3 protein, CDR3 DNA, D gene, J gene, clone size, V gene. D genes are given only for firm matches. Some rows have no size entry. The others give once, few or many, or a class for an expanded clone.

CDR3aa: CASKLAGGPYNEQFF
CDR3nt: TGCGCCAGCAAACTAGCGGGGGGACCATACAATGAGCAGTTCTTC
d_gene: TRBD2
j_gene: TRBJ2-1
abundance: -
v_gene: TRBV5-1

CDR3aa: CASSPSERCETQYF
CDR3nt: TGTGCCAGCAGCCCCTCAGAGAGATGCGAGACCCAGTACTTC
d_gene: -
j_gene: TRBJ2-5
abundance: -
v_gene: TRBV11-2

CDR3aa: CASSRQKTAGEKLFF
CDR3nt: TGTGCCAGCAGCAGACAGAAGACCGCGGGGGAAAAACTGTTTTTT
d_gene: -
j_gene: TRBJ1-4
abundance: few
v_gene: TRBV28

CDR3aa: CASRVGGPSKQYF
CDR3nt: TGTGCCAGCAGAGTAGGGGGGCCATCCAAGCAGTACTTC
d_gene: -
j_gene: TRBJ2-7
abundance: -
v_gene: TRBV7-2

CDR3aa: CASSSRAGGPYEQYF
CDR3nt: TGTGCCAGCAGCTCCCGAGCGGGAGGCCCCTACGAGCAGTACTTC
d_gene: TRBD2
j_gene: TRBJ2-7
abundance: -
v_gene: TRBV7-6

CDR3aa: CASSLLGNTIYF
CDR3nt: TGTGCCAGCAGTTTACTTGGAAACACCATATATTTT
d_gene: -
j_gene: TRBJ1-3
abundance: many
v_gene: TRBV12-3/TRBV12-4

CDR3aa: CASSLQTDTQYF
CDR3nt: TGTGCCAGCAGTTTACAGACAGATACGCAGTATTTT
d_gene: -
j_gene: TRBJ2-3
abundance: -
v_gene: TRBV28

CDR3aa: CTYQGVEAFF
CDR3nt: TGCACTTATCAGGGAGTCGAAGCTTTCTTT
d_gene: -
j_gene: TRBJ1-1
abundance: -
v_gene: TRBV20-1

CDR3aa: CASSGRVGEQFF
CDR3nt: TGTGCCAGCAGCGGGCGGGTGGGTGAGCAGTTCTTC
d_gene: -
j_gene: TRBJ2-1
abundance: few
v_gene: TRBV11-3

CDR3aa: CASSFSSTDTQYF
CDR3nt: TGTGCCAGCAGCTTCTCTAGCACAGATACGCAGTATTTT
d_gene: -
j_gene: TRBJ2-3
abundance: many
v_gene: TRBV7-2

CDR3aa: CSASLGGVEETQYF
CDR3nt: TGCAGTGCTTCCCTTGGAGGGGTGGAAGAGACCCAGTACTTC
d_gene: -
j_gene: TRBJ2-5
abundance: once
v_gene: TRBV20-1

CDR3aa: CASSGRFNYGYTF
CDR3nt: TGTGCCAGCAGTGGGAGGTTCAACTATGGCTACACCTTC
d_gene: -
j_gene: TRBJ1-2
abundance: -
v_gene: TRBV2

CDR3aa: CASRDPRDYNEQFF
CDR3nt: TGTGCCAGCCGTGACCCCAGGGACTACAATGAGCAGTTCTTC
d_gene: -
j_gene: TRBJ2-1
abundance: -
v_gene: TRBV12-3/TRBV12-4